The text below deals with one T cell receptor (beta chain). Its antigen is not known. Germline V CDR1 and CDR2: MGHDK, SYGVNS. The V gene end was trimmed by 4 bases and the J gene end by 8 bases; junction bases not matched to a gene: 9. This CDR3 comprises 14 residues. This entry belongs to a study of cytomegalovirus exposure and HLA in healthy donors. Whole-study findings and limits: The classifier reportedly diagnosed cytomegalovirus status with high specificity and sensitivity. Association of some 18,000 TCR beta sequences with HLA alleles was found at 0.05 false discovery rate in a later analysis.

Both 60 Vbeta primers and 13 Jbeta primers went into the PCR. TCRdb's table, derived via immunoSEQ multiplex PCR, lists solely in-frame clones and lacks some. The repertoire includes about 140,000 clones, 70% to 85% of them detected once, and 1.5% to 2.5% sits in the top ten. When sampled, the donors appeared nominally healthy, though they likely had unrecorded immune exposures. Sequenced material: PBMCs. The source is a woman between 40 and 50 years old in good health and CMV-seronegative. This rearrangement joins TRBV25-1 to TRBJ1-2; 8 nucleotides line up with TRBD1. CDR3 sequence: CASSGLQGARGYTF. CDR3 nucleotides: TGTGCCAGCAGTGGGCTCCAGGGGGCAAGAGGCTACACCTTC.